The rows below give T cell receptor beta chains drawn from one sample of a study of graft-versus-host responses after intestinal transplantation. Repertoires were generated with immunoSEQ multiplex PCR, while TCRdb's copy carries only in-frame clones and drops some. The sample has 90,000 to 95,000 clones, roughly 91% seen once. What these receptors recognize is not known. The source was unstimulated CD8+ T cells sorted from spleen or lymph node cells, collected before intestinal transplant. These receptors came from a human donor who received an intestinal transplant. The CDR3 runs from the conserved cysteine through the conserved F or W. A D gene is named only where the DNA matches it firmly. Clone size is shown for a subset of rows, as once, few, many or a class of expanded clone.

cdr3_nt: TGCGCCAGCAGCCCTTATAGCGGGAGTACAGATACGCAGTATTTT; cdr3_aa: CASSPYSGSTDTQYF; d_call: TRBD2; clone_size: NA; v_call: TRBV4-1; j_call: TRBJ2-3
cdr3_nt: TGTGCCAGCAGTTTATCTAGAGCCCCCGGGGATACGCAGTATTTT; cdr3_aa: CASSLSRAPGDTQYF; d_call: NA; clone_size: once; v_call: TRBV27; j_call: TRBJ2-3
cdr3_nt: TGTGCCAGCAGTAAAGCGGGGGGGCAGGACGAGCAGTACTTC; cdr3_aa: CASSKAGGQDEQYF; d_call: TRBD2; clone_size: NA; v_call: TRBV6-1; j_call: TRBJ2-7
cdr3_nt: TGTGCCAGCAGCTTTTGGCGTCTGGGGGCCTTAATGAACACTGAAGCTTTCTTT; cdr3_aa: CASSFWRLGALMNTEAFF; d_call: NA; clone_size: NA; v_call: TRBV5-4; j_call: TRBJ1-1
cdr3_nt: TGTGCCAGCAGCGTTGGACTAGCGGGGCTGACGGACGAGCAGTACTTC; cdr3_aa: CASSVGLAGLTDEQYF; d_call: TRBD2; clone_size: once; v_call: TRBV9; j_call: TRBJ2-7
cdr3_nt: TGTGCCAGTAGTATAGGGACAGCGATCTATGGCTACACCTTC; cdr3_aa: CASSIGTAIYGYTF; d_call: NA; clone_size: once; v_call: TRBV19; j_call: TRBJ1-2
cdr3_nt: TGTGCCAGCAGTTACTCGCCGGACAGGCCGGGCACTGAAGCTTTCTTT; cdr3_aa: CASSYSPDRPGTEAFF; d_call: TRBD1; clone_size: NA; v_call: TRBV6-5; j_call: TRBJ1-1
cdr3_nt: TGTGCCAGTAGTATCAATCCAGGGTCGTCCTACGAGCAGTACTTC; cdr3_aa: CASSINPGSSYEQYF; d_call: NA; clone_size: NA; v_call: TRBV19; j_call: TRBJ2-7
cdr3_nt: TGTGCCAGCAGTTTATTGGGGGGGCTTTACAATGAGCAGTTCTTC; cdr3_aa: CASSLLGGLYNEQFF; d_call: NA; clone_size: NA; v_call: TRBV28; j_call: TRBJ2-1
cdr3_nt: TGCGCCAGCAGTGAAATGAGGACAGGGGGCACAGATACGCAGTATTTT; cdr3_aa: CASSEMRTGGTDTQYF; d_call: TRBD1; clone_size: NA; v_call: TRBV10-2; j_call: TRBJ2-3
cdr3_nt: TGCAGCATTGTTGCGGCGACAGGGGACACCGGGGAGCTGTTTTTT; cdr3_aa: CSIVAATGDTGELFF; d_call: TRBD1; clone_size: NA; v_call: TRBV29-1; j_call: TRBJ2-2
cdr3_nt: TGTGCCAGCAGTGCCGGGACAGGGACCTACGAGCAGTACTTC; cdr3_aa: CASSAGTGTYEQYF; d_call: TRBD1; clone_size: NA; v_call: TRBV5-6; j_call: TRBJ2-7
cdr3_nt: TGTGCCAGTAGCGGCTTGAACACCGGGGAGCTGTTTTTT; cdr3_aa: CASSGLNTGELFF; d_call: NA; clone_size: NA; v_call: TRBV6-5; j_call: TRBJ2-2
cdr3_nt: TGTGCCAGCAACTCACCCATGAGCTCCGGGGAGCTGTTTTTT; cdr3_aa: CASNSPMSSGELFF; d_call: NA; clone_size: NA; v_call: TRBV7-9; j_call: TRBJ2-2
cdr3_nt: TGTGCCAGCCAGTATTCCCCAGATACGCAGTATTTT; cdr3_aa: CASQYSPDTQYF; d_call: NA; clone_size: NA; v_call: TRBV11-2; j_call: TRBJ2-3
cdr3_nt: TGTGCCATCAGTGAGGACCTAGACAATGAGCAGTTCTTC; cdr3_aa: CAISEDLDNEQFF; d_call: NA; clone_size: NA; v_call: TRBV10-3; j_call: TRBJ2-1
cdr3_nt: TGTGCCAGCCGGGGACTAGTCTCTAGCACAGATACGCAGTATTTT; cdr3_aa: CASRGLVSSTDTQYF; d_call: TRBD2; clone_size: NA; v_call: TRBV6-1; j_call: TRBJ2-3
cdr3_nt: TGCAGCGTTGAAAAGACAGGGATTAGCTCCTACGAGCAGTACTTC; cdr3_aa: CSVEKTGISSYEQYF; d_call: TRBD1; clone_size: NA; v_call: TRBV29-1; j_call: TRBJ2-7
cdr3_nt: TGTGCCAGCAGCCAGTCGGTTACCACAGATACGCAGTATTTT; cdr3_aa: CASSQSVTTDTQYF; d_call: NA; clone_size: NA; v_call: TRBV4-2; j_call: TRBJ2-3
cdr3_nt: TGTGCCAGCAGCTCCGCGGGATTGGCGAACACCGGGGAGCTGTTTTTT; cdr3_aa: CASSSAGLANTGELFF; d_call: NA; clone_size: NA; v_call: TRBV7-9; j_call: TRBJ2-2
cdr3_nt: TGTGCCAGCAGCGTAGCGGCCACAGGGGCGTGGGTCGGGGAGACCCAGTACTTC; cdr3_aa: CASSVAATGAWVGETQYF; d_call: TRBD1; clone_size: NA; v_call: TRBV9; j_call: TRBJ2-5
cdr3_nt: TGTGCTAGTGGTTTGGTGGACAGAGATGGCTACACCTTC; cdr3_aa: CASGLVDRDGYTF; d_call: NA; clone_size: NA; v_call: TRBV12-5; j_call: TRBJ1-2
cdr3_nt: TGCGCCAGCAGCTTGGAGGCAGGGCAAGAGACCCAGTACTTC; cdr3_aa: CASSLEAGQETQYF; d_call: NA; clone_size: NA; v_call: TRBV5-1; j_call: TRBJ2-5
cdr3_nt: TGTGCCAGCGGAGGGGGCACAGATACGCAGTATTTT; cdr3_aa: CASGGGTDTQYF; d_call: NA; clone_size: few; v_call: TRBV5-6; j_call: TRBJ2-3
cdr3_nt: TGTGCCATCGGGGACTCCTACAATGAGCAGCTCTTC; cdr3_aa: CAIGDSYNEQLF; d_call: NA; clone_size: NA; v_call: TRBV7-9; j_call: TRBJ2-1
cdr3_nt: TGTGCCAGTAGTTTGGGGGGGATACAGGAGACCCAGTACTTC; cdr3_aa: CASSLGGIQETQYF; d_call: TRBD2; clone_size: NA; v_call: TRBV19; j_call: TRBJ2-5
cdr3_nt: TGTGCCAGCAGTTTAGAGGGGGGGGTACAGAATGAAAAACTGTTTTTT; cdr3_aa: CASSLEGGVQNEKLFF; d_call: NA; clone_size: NA; v_call: TRBV28; j_call: TRBJ1-4
cdr3_nt: TGTGCCAGCAGCTCCGACAGGGATGGCTATGGCTACACCTTC; cdr3_aa: CASSSDRDGYGYTF; d_call: TRBD1; clone_size: NA; v_call: TRBV11-2; j_call: TRBJ1-2
cdr3_nt: TGTGCCAGCAGCTTAGATGTAGGGGGCACCTACGAGCAGTACTTC; cdr3_aa: CASSLDVGGTYEQYF; d_call: TRBD1; clone_size: NA; v_call: TRBV7-6; j_call: TRBJ2-7
cdr3_nt: TGTGCCAGCAGTGAAAGGGACTATGTTAATGAGCAGTTCTTC; cdr3_aa: CASSERDYVNEQFF; d_call: TRBD2; clone_size: NA; v_call: TRBV6-1; j_call: TRBJ2-1
cdr3_nt: TGTGCCATCAGTGCACAATTGAACACTGAAGCTTTCTTT; cdr3_aa: CAISAQLNTEAFF; d_call: NA; clone_size: NA; v_call: TRBV10-3; j_call: TRBJ1-1
cdr3_nt: TGTGCCAGCAGCGGGACAGGGCCCTACGAGCAGTACTTC; cdr3_aa: CASSGTGPYEQYF; d_call: TRBD1; clone_size: NA; v_call: TRBV6-1; j_call: TRBJ2-7
cdr3_nt: TGTGCCAGCAGCGCACCTAGCGGTGGGGCAATACCCTACAATGAGCAGTTCTTC; cdr3_aa: CASSAPSGGAIPYNEQFF; d_call: TRBD2; clone_size: NA; v_call: TRBV7-9; j_call: TRBJ2-1
cdr3_nt: TGCGCCAGCAGCCAAGGGGGACAGGGCGGACCTGAAGCTTTCTTT; cdr3_aa: CASSQGGQGGPEAFF; d_call: TRBD1; clone_size: few; v_call: TRBV4-1; j_call: TRBJ1-1
cdr3_nt: TGTGCCAGCCGTCGAACGGGTAGCGGGAGTGGCGACGAGCAGTACTTC; cdr3_aa: CASRRTGSGSGDEQYF; d_call: TRBD2; clone_size: NA; v_call: TRBV27; j_call: TRBJ2-7
cdr3_nt: TGTGCCAGCAGCTCATCCGGGACTGAAGAGACCCAGTACTTC; cdr3_aa: CASSSSGTEETQYF; d_call: NA; clone_size: NA; v_call: TRBV7-9; j_call: TRBJ2-5
cdr3_nt: TGTGCCAGCAGTTACGCGGACACTCCGAACACTGAAGCTTTCTTT; cdr3_aa: CASSYADTPNTEAFF; d_call: NA; clone_size: once; v_call: TRBV6-5; j_call: TRBJ1-1
cdr3_nt: TGTGCCAGCAGCTTCCAGGGTTCCGAGCAGTACTTC; cdr3_aa: CASSFQGSEQYF; d_call: NA; clone_size: NA; v_call: TRBV7-9; j_call: TRBJ2-7
cdr3_nt: TGTGCCAGCAGCGTTAGCGGGGGCCGTTACAATGAGCAGTTCTTC; cdr3_aa: CASSVSGGRYNEQFF; d_call: TRBD2; clone_size: NA; v_call: TRBV9; j_call: TRBJ2-1
cdr3_nt: TGTGCCAGCCGAACAAGGGGAAACACTGAAGCTTTCTTT; cdr3_aa: CASRTRGNTEAFF; d_call: NA; clone_size: NA; v_call: TRBV6-1; j_call: TRBJ1-1
cdr3_nt: TGTGCCAGCAGCCCCCAGGGACAGGACAGGGCTTTCTTT; cdr3_aa: CASSPQGQDRAFF; d_call: TRBD1; clone_size: once; v_call: TRBV5-4; j_call: TRBJ1-1
cdr3_nt: TGCGCCAGCAGCTCCCGACAGGGGGAGACCGGGGAGCTGTTTTTT; cdr3_aa: CASSSRQGETGELFF; d_call: TRBD1; clone_size: NA; v_call: TRBV5-1; j_call: TRBJ2-2
cdr3_nt: TGTGCCAGCAGTTTGACAGGGAGCTACGAGCAGTACTTC; cdr3_aa: CASSLTGSYEQYF; d_call: TRBD1; clone_size: once; v_call: TRBV27; j_call: TRBJ2-7
cdr3_nt: TGTGCCAGCAGCCCCACAGGGGATGACTATGGCTACACCTTC; cdr3_aa: CASSPTGDDYGYTF; d_call: TRBD1; clone_size: NA; v_call: TRBV7-9; j_call: TRBJ1-2
cdr3_nt: TGCAGCGTTGAAGCAGGGGCCCGGGGCTCCTACAATGAGCAGTTCTTC; cdr3_aa: CSVEAGARGSYNEQFF; d_call: NA; clone_size: NA; v_call: TRBV29-1; j_call: TRBJ2-1
cdr3_nt: TGTGCCAGCAGCGCCACAGGCTCTGGAAACACCATATATTTT; cdr3_aa: CASSATGSGNTIYF; d_call: NA; clone_size: few; v_call: TRBV7-9; j_call: TRBJ1-3
cdr3_nt: TGTGCCAGTAGTATGGGGGGCACTGAAGCTTTCTTT; cdr3_aa: CASSMGGTEAFF; d_call: NA; clone_size: once; v_call: TRBV19; j_call: TRBJ1-1
cdr3_nt: TGTGCCAGCAGCTCGGGTTACTACGAGCAGTACTTC; cdr3_aa: CASSSGYYEQYF; d_call: NA; clone_size: NA; v_call: TRBV7-9; j_call: TRBJ2-7
cdr3_nt: TGTGCCAGCAGCAACGGACAGTGGGATTCACCCCTCCACTTT; cdr3_aa: CASSNGQWDSPLHF; d_call: NA; clone_size: NA; v_call: TRBV13; j_call: TRBJ1-6
cdr3_nt: TGTGCCACAAAGACTAGCGGAGACAGCACAGATACGCAGTATTTT; cdr3_aa: CATKTSGDSTDTQYF; d_call: TRBD2; clone_size: NA; v_call: TRBV19; j_call: TRBJ2-3
cdr3_nt: TGTGCCAGCAGAACTAGCATGGGATACGAGCAGTACTTC; cdr3_aa: CASRTSMGYEQYF; d_call: NA; clone_size: NA; v_call: TRBV6-6; j_call: TRBJ2-7
cdr3_nt: TGTGCCAGCAGCTTGGGGAACAGGGGACGAATCACAGATACGCAGTATTTT; cdr3_aa: CASSLGNRGRITDTQYF; d_call: TRBD1; clone_size: NA; v_call: TRBV5-8; j_call: TRBJ2-3
cdr3_nt: TGTGCCAGCAGCTCTCTCTATGGCTACACCTTC; cdr3_aa: CASSSLYGYTF; d_call: NA; clone_size: NA; v_call: TRBV7-9; j_call: TRBJ1-2
cdr3_nt: TGTGCCAGCAGCCCTAGAACAGGGCTTAATGAGCAGTTCTTC; cdr3_aa: CASSPRTGLNEQFF; d_call: NA; clone_size: once; v_call: TRBV7-9; j_call: TRBJ2-1
cdr3_nt: TGTGCTAGTGGTTTTAGTAATGAGCAGTTCTTC; cdr3_aa: CASGFSNEQFF; d_call: NA; clone_size: NA; v_call: TRBV12-5; j_call: TRBJ2-1
cdr3_nt: TGTGCCAGCAGCTTAAGAACTGGGCCCTACGAGCAGTACTTC; cdr3_aa: CASSLRTGPYEQYF; d_call: NA; clone_size: NA; v_call: TRBV13; j_call: TRBJ2-7
cdr3_nt: TGTGCCAGTAGTATGAGGGATTGCGGCTACACCTTC; cdr3_aa: CASSMRDCGYTF; d_call: NA; clone_size: NA; v_call: TRBV19; j_call: TRBJ1-2
cdr3_nt: TGTGCCAGCAGGAGACAGGGGGGTGGCTACACCTTC; cdr3_aa: CASRRQGGGYTF; d_call: TRBD1; clone_size: NA; v_call: TRBV7-2; j_call: TRBJ1-2
cdr3_nt: TGTGCCAGTAGCCTAGCGGGAGGGCCTAATACGCAGTATTTT; cdr3_aa: CASSLAGGPNTQYF; d_call: TRBD2; clone_size: NA; v_call: TRBV19; j_call: TRBJ2-3